The 15 T cell receptor beta chains below come from one sample, sequenced in a study of OX40 agonist ivuxolimab in advanced cancers. TCRdb keeps only in-frame clones here, not all; method: immunoSEQ multiplex PCR. Of about 72,000 clones listed, 81% are singletons. Sequenced here: CD4+ or CD8+ T cells sorted from blood, sampled in a trial of the OX40 agonist ivuxolimab. Receptors originate from an adult with an advanced solid tumor such as melanoma, head and neck, liver or kidney cancer.

This clone was found once. The chain has TRBV18 and TRBJ1-1, with a tentative D call TRBD1 (6 bases). The germline V gene encodes CDR1 KGHSH and CDR2 LQKENI. The CDR3 is made up of 15 amino acids. Trimming left V 3 bases short and J 0 bases short, with 11 bases between. DNA for the CDR3: TGTGCCAGCTCACCCACGGGGGGGCTGAACACTGAAGCTTTCTTT. Translating it yields CASSPTGGLNTEAFF.

The gene calls are TRBV15 and TRBJ1-2; 8 bases align to TRBD1. This CDR3 has 15 residues. Germline-derived CDR1 and CDR2 are LNHNV and YYDKDF (reference sequence). After removal of 0 bases from V and 8 bases from J, the junction contained 8 bases not matched to a gene. CDR3 sequence reads: CATSRDPGGEEGYTF. The CDR3 DNA reads as TGTGCCACCAGCAGAGATCCAGGGGGCGAGGAGGGCTACACCTTC.

This chain links TRBV2 with TRBJ2-3; 13 nucleotides match TRBD2. The germline V gene has CDR1 SNHLY and CDR2 FYNNEI. J lost 3 bases, V lost 8 bases, and 5 bases had no gene match. This CDR3 contains 15 residues. CDR3 nucleotide sequence: TGTGCCAGCGGGGGACTAGCGGGAACAACAGATACGCAGTATTTT. Translating gives CASGGLAGTTDTQYF.

CDR3 in amino acids: CASSLGGQGATEQFF. The CDR3 coding sequence is TGTGCCAGCAGCTTGGGCGGACAGGGGGCGACTGAGCAGTTCTTC. J is TRBJ2-1 and V is TRBV5-6; 11 bases are shared with TRBD1. CDR1 is SGHDT, CDR2 YYEEEE, per germline. The CDR3 is made up of 15 amino acids. After removal of 0 bases from V and 9 bases from J, the junction contained 5 bases not matched to a gene.

The CDR3 DNA sequence: TGCGCCAGCAGCCAAGGAGTCGTCTCTGGAAACACCATATATTTT. It codes for CASSQGVVSGNTIYF. This chain links TRBV4-3 with TRBJ1-3; D remains unclear. The V end was cut by 1 base, the J end by 0 bases, with 7 bases between. The germline V gene encodes CDR1 LGHNA and CDR2 YSLEER. The CDR3 has 15 amino acids.

This chain uses TRBV4-2 with TRBJ2-2; 7 nucleotides agree with TRBD1. V was pared by 0 bases and J by 4 bases, with 5 bases of the junction left unmatched. This CDR3 region has 16 residues. Germline V gene data show CDR1 as LGHNA and CDR2 as YNFKEQ. The CDR3 nucleotides are TGTGCCAGCAGCCAAGAAGGGGGCGGTTCCACCGGGGAGCTGTTTTTT. Translated, it gives CASSQEGGGSTGELFF.

The chain joins TRBV5-6 to TRBJ2-6; TRBD1 aligns across 7 bases. The CDR3 is 17 amino acids. The V segment lost 4 bases and the J segment 0 bases; nucleotides outside the gene matches: 7. The germline gives CDR1 SGHDT, CDR2 YYEEEE. Here the CDR3 reads CASSPVDRSSGANVLTF. The DNA of the CDR3 is TGTGCCAGCAGCCCAGTGGACAGGAGCTCTGGGGCCAACGTCCTGACTTTC.

This chain links TRBV18 with TRBJ1-3; no clear D gene. Germline CDR1 and CDR2: KGHSH and LQKENI. Trimming took 0 bases from V and 2 from J, leaving 11 bases between them. CDR3 length equals 16 residues. The chain's CDR3 is CASSPPVSAAGNTIYF. DNA of the CDR3: TGTGCCAGCTCACCACCCGTGTCGGCCGCTGGAAACACCATATATTTT. Based on the CDR3 plus reference TRBV18 and TRBJ1-3, the full variable domain is NAGVMQNPRHLVRRRGQEARLRCSPMKGHSHVYWYRQLPEEGLKFMVYLQKENIIDESGMPKERFSAEFPKEGPSILRIQQVVRGDSAAYFCASSPPVSAAGNTIYFGEGSWLTVV.

The gene calls are TRBV12-5 and TRBJ1-1; tentatively, D is TRBD1 (5 bases). Germline CDR1 reads LGHNT; CDR2 reads FRNRAP. CDR3 length: 15 residues. The germline V and J ends were trimmed by 1 base and 1 base, with 10 bases remaining between them. Here the CDR3 DNA reads TGTGCTAGTGGTTTGGCGGCAGGGCCGAACACTGAAGCTTTCTTT. This encodes CASGLAAGPNTEAFF.

This clone was observed a single time. This sequence joins TRBV15 and TRBJ2-5; D may be TRBD2 (5 bases). Germline lookup yields CDR1 LNHNV and CDR2 YYDKDF (reference sequence). V lost 6 bases and J lost 4, with 9 bases in between. The CDR3 runs to 12 residues. CDR3 protein: CATRASGETQYF. The CDR3 DNA reads as TGTGCCACCAGAGCGAGCGGAGAGACCCAGTACTTC.

The chain links TRBV30 to TRBJ1-3, with a weak D call TRBD1 (5 bases). Germline V gene lookup returns CDR1 GTSNPN and CDR2 SVGIG (reference sequence). The CDR3 runs 14 residues. Between the trimmed V and J ends, which lost 1 base and 3 bases, there was a span of 10 bases. Here the CDR3 reads CAWSGRGFGNTIYF. The CDR3 DNA reads TGTGCCTGGAGTGGACGGGGCTTTGGAAACACCATATATTTT. Filled out from reference TRBV30 and TRBJ1-3, the complete variable domain reads SQTIHQWPATLVQPVGSPLSLECTVEGTSNPNLYWYRQAAGRGLQLLFYSVGIGQISSEVPQNLSASRPQDRQFILSSKKLLLSDSGFYLCAWSGRGFGNTIYFGEGSWLTVV.

The chain employs TRBV27 and TRBJ2-7; the match to TRBD2 covers 8 bases. The CDR3 covers 14 residues. Germline loops: CDR1 MNHEY, CDR2 SMNVEV (reference sequence). Germline trimming cut 8 bases from V and 2 bases from J; bases unmatched to any gene: 8. The CDR3 loop is CASGRGGRTYEQYF. The CDR3 region has the DNA TGTGCCAGCGGACGGGGGGGCAGGACCTACGAGCAGTACTTC.

V and J are TRBV9 and TRBJ1-6; perhaps TRBD1 as D (5 bases). Trimming pared 2 bases from V and 7 bases from J, leaving 10 bases between. Germline V CDR1 and CDR2: SGDLS, YYNGEE. This CDR3 is built from 14 residues. The CDR3 sequence: CASSVSGDNSPLHF. The CDR3 nucleotides are TGTGCCAGCAGCGTCTCTGGGGACAATTCACCCCTCCACTTT.

This chain connects TRBV6-5 to TRBJ2-1; 11 bases line up with TRBD1. The CDR3 totals 15 residues. Germline V gene sequence: CDR1 MNHEY, CDR2 SVGAGI. V shed 6 bases and J 7 bases; nucleotides not matched to a gene: 8. The CDR3 loop reads CASSRGTGGENEQFF. The CDR3, as DNA: TGTGCCAGCAGCCGGGGGACAGGGGGGGAGAATGAGCAGTTCTTC.

The chain employs TRBV6-5 and TRBJ2-5; D possibly corresponds to TRBD1 (6 bases). This CDR3 is built from 15 residues. The V end was cut by 6 bases, the J end by 5 bases, with 19 bases between. The V gene's germline CDR1 is MNHEY and CDR2 SVGAGI. The CDR3 loop is CASSPPRGSWETQYF. Here the CDR3 DNA reads TGTGCCAGCAGCCCCCCCAGGGGTTCGTGGGAGACCCAGTACTTC.